The sequence of this TCR beta chain was determined in a study of CD8+ T cells in alopecia areata. General study points: Clonality exceeded that of normal scalp in lesional scalp, most notably in alopecia totalis/universalis.

About this clone: Its antigen is currently unknown.

Isolated RNA was reverse transcribed into cDNA used as the sequencing template. Produced via immunoSEQ multiplex PCR; TCRdb's table is partial and in-frame only. The sample carries 5,900 or so clones, around 60% recorded once. Peripheral blood and lesional scalp punch biopsies were taken from alopecia areata patients. The CDR3 totals 15 residues. J lost 6 bases, V lost 3 bases, and 5 bases had no gene match. Germline CDR1 KGHSH, CDR2 LQKENI. The J gene is TRBJ1-5, the V gene TRBV18; TRBD1 matches at 10 bases. The TCR sequence derives from a human donor with alopecia areata. The sample taken for sequencing was skin. CDR3 sequence reads: CASSPPTGGSQPQHF. CDR3 nucleotides: TGTGCCAGCTCACCTCCGACAGGGGGCAGTCAGCCCCAGCATTTT. The full variable domain, rest sourced from reference TRBV18 and TRBJ1-5, is NAGVMQNPRHLVRRRGQEARLRCSPMKGHSHVYWYRQLPEEGLKFMVYLQKENIIDESGMPKERFSAEFPKEGPSILRIQQVVRGDSAAYFCASSPPTGGSQPQHFGDGTRLSIL.